This T cell receptor (beta chain) was profiled in a study of control samples from healthy donors and cancer patients. Sequencing was performed with immunoSEQ multiplex PCR; in TCRdb, only in-frame clones are kept and a portion is missing. The table lists fewer than 200,000 clones, 70% to 90% of them singletons. Trimming took 3 bases from V and 3 from J, leaving 9 bases between them. This CDR3 spans 13 amino acids. Sequenced: blood. The clonotype was recovered from a man aged 25 to 40 in good health. The gene calls are TRBV12-3 or TRBV12-4 and TRBJ2-7; unclear D gene. CDR3 residues: CASSFQEYYEQYF. The CDR3 DNA follows: TGTGCCAGCAGTTTTCAGGAGTACTACGAGCAGTACTTC.